The present T cell receptor beta chain was sequenced within a study of siplizumab effects on memory and regulatory T cells. On this clone: The antigen remains unidentified.

Study conclusions and caveats: Tregs proliferating in siplizumab cultures lacked confirmation of their suppressive function.

V shed 5 bases, J shed 5 bases, and the junction held 7 bases outside the gene matches. CDR3 length: 15 amino acids. Germline lookup yields CDR1 LNHDA and CDR2 SQIVND (reference sequence). Method: immunoSEQ multiplex PCR; TCRdb's copy keeps in-frame clones and lacks some. Of about 87,000 clones listed, more than 80% were seen once; the top ten hold roughly 15%. The source material was CD4+ T cells sorted from blood. V usage is TRBV19 and J usage is TRBJ1-5; 9 bases match TRBD1. This receptor was taken from a human donor in good health. This CDR3 reads CASSVRTGVHQPQHF. The CDR3 nucleotides read TGTGCCAGTAGTGTCCGGACAGGGGTCCATCAGCCCCAGCATTTT. The variable domain in full, completed from reference TRBV19 and TRBJ1-5, reads DGGITQSPKYLFRKEGQNVTLSCEQNLNHDAMYWYRQDPGQGLRLIYYSQIVNDFQKGDIAEGYSVSREKKESFPLTVTSAQKNPTAFYLCASSVRTGVHQPQHFGDGTRLSIL.